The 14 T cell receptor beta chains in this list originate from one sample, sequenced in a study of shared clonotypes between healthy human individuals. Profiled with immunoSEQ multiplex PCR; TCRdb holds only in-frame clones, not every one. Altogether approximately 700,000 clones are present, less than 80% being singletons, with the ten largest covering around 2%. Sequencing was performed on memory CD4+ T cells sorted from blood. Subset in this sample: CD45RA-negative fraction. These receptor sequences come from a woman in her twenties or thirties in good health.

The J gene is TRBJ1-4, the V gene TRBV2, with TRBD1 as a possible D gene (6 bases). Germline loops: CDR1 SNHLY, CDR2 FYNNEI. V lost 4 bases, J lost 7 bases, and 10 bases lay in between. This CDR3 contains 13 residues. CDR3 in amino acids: CASSVRRGEKLFF. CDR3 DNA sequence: TGTGCCAGCAGTGTCCGCAGGGGTGAAAAACTGTTTTTT.

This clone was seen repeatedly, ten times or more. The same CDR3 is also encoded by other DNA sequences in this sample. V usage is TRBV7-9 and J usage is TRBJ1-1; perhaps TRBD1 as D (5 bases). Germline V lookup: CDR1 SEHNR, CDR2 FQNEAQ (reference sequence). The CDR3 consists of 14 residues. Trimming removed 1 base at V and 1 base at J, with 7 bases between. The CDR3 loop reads CASSLGGRNTEAFF. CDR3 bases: TGTGCCAGCAGCTTAGGGGGGAGGAACACTGAAGCTTTCTTT.

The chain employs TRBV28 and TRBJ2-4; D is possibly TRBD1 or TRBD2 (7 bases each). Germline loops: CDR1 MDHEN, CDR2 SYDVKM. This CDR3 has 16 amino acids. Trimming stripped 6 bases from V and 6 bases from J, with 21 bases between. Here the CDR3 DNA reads TGTGCCAGCAGCCCCTCCCAGGGGGGGCAGAGAAACATTCAGTACTTC. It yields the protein CASSPSQGGQRNIQYF.

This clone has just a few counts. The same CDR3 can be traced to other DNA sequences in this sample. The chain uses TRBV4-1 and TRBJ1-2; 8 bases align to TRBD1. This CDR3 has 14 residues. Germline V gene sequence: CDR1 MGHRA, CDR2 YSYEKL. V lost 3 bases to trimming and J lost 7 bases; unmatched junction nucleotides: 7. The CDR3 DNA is TGCGCCAGCAGCCAGGCCGGACAGGGCGCTGGCTACACCTTC. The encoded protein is CASSQAGQGAGYTF.

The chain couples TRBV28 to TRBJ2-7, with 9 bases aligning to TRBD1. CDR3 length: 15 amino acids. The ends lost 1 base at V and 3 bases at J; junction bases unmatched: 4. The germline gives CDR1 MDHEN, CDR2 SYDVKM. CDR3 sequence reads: CASSLSGTGNYEQYF. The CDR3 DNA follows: TGTGCCAGCAGTTTATCGGGGACAGGGAACTACGAGCAGTACTTC.

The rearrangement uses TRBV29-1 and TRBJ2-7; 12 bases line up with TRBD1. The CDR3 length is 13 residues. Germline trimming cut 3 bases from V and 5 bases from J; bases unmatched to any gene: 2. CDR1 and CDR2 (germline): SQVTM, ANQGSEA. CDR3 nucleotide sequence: TGCAGCGTTGACGGGACAGGGGGCCACGAGCAGTACTTC. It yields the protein CSVDGTGGHEQYF.

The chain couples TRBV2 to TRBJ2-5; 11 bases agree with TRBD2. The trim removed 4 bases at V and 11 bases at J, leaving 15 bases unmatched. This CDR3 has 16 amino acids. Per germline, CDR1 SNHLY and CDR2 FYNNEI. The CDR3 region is CASSAPRLAGPREQYF. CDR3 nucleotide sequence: TGTGCCAGCAGTGCCCCCCGACTAGCGGGGCCGAGGGAGCAGTACTTC.

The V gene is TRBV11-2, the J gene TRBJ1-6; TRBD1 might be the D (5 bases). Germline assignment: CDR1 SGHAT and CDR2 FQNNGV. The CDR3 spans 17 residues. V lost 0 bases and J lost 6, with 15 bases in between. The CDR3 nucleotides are TGTGCCAGCAGCTTAGAAGGCCTGGGGGACGCTAATTCACCCCTCCACTTT. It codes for CASSLEGLGDANSPLHF.

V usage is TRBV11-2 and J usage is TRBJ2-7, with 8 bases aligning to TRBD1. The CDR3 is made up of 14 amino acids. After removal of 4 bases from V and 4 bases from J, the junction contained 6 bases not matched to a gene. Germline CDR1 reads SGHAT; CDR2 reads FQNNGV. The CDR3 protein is CASSSLDRAYEQYF. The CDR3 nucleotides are TGTGCCAGCAGCTCCCTGGACAGGGCGTACGAGCAGTACTTC. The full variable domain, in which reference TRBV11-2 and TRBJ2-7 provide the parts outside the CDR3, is EAGVAQSPRYKIIEKRQSVAFWCNPISGHATLYWYQQILGQGPKLLIQFQNNGVVDDSQLPKDRFSAERLKGVDSTLKIQPAKLEDSAVYLCASSSLDRAYEQYFGPGTRLTVT.

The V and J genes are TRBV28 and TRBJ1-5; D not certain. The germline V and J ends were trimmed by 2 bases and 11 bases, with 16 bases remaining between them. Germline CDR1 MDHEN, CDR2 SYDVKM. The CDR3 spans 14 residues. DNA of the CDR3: TGTGCCAGCAGTTTAGACGGTCGGATGAGGTCCCAGCATTTT. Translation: CASSLDGRMRSQHF.

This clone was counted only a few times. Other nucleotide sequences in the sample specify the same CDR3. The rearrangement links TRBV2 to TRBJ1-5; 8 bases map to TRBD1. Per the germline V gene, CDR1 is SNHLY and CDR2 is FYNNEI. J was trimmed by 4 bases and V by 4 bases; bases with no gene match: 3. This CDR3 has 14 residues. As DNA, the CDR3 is TGTGCCAGCAGTGGAACAGGGGGGAATCAGCCCCAGCATTTT. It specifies CASSGTGGNQPQHF.

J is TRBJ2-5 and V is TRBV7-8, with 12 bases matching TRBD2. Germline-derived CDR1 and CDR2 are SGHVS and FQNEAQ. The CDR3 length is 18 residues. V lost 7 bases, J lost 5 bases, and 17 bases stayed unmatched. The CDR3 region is CASTPLSGLAGSGETQYF. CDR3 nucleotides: TGTGCCAGCACCCCACTCTCGGGACTAGCGGGTTCGGGGGAGACCCAGTACTTC.

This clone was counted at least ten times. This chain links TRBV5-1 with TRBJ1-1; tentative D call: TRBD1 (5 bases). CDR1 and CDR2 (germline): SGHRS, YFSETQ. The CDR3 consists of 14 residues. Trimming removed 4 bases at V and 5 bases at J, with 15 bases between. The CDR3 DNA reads TGCGCCAGCAGCCCCCTAAGGGGCGGAACTGAAGCTTTCTTT. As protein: CASSPLRGGTEAFF.

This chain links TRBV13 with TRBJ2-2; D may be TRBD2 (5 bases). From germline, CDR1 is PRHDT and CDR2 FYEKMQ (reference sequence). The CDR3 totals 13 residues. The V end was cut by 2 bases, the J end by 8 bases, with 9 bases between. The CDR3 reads CASSLREPGELFF. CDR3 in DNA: TGTGCCAGCAGCTTAAGGGAGCCTGGGGAGCTGTTTTTT.